The sequence of this T cell receptor (beta chain) was determined in a study of shared clonotypes between healthy human individuals. Generated by immunoSEQ multiplex PCR, the TCRdb table keeps only in-frame clones and is missing some. This sample has hundreds of thousands of clones, with approximately 79% found just once. Germline V gives CDR1 GTSNPN, CDR2 SVGIG (reference sequence). The CDR3 runs to 13 residues. V shed 3 bases, J shed 5 bases, and the junction held 6 bases outside the gene matches. This chain links TRBV30 with TRBJ2-5, with 7 bases fitting TRBD2. Specimen: memory CD4+ T cells sorted from blood. Subset noted: CD45RA-negative fraction. This TCR was recovered from a woman in her twenties or thirties in good health. The CDR3 DNA sequence: TGTGCCTGGAGCGGGGGAGGGCCCGAGACCCAGTACTTC. Translating it yields CAWSGGGPETQYF.